This TCR beta chain was captured in a study of blood T cell repertoires in COVID-19. Study-level information: Sites in the United States, Italy and Spain provided acute and convalescent COVID-19 samples.

Only in-frame clones appear in the TCRdb table, and some are missing; sequencing was by immunoSEQ multiplex PCR. The sample lists fewer than 70,000 clones, under 85% occurring once. Losses at the gene ends were 4 bases for V and 3 bases for J; bases not matched to a gene: 0. CDR3 size: 13 residues. CDR1 and CDR2 from the germline V gene are LNHDA and SQIVND (reference sequence). The receptor comes from a man in his 60s with acute or convalescent COVID-19. The chain carries TRBV19 and TRBJ1-3; 7 positions agree with TRBD1. The sample comprised peripheral blood. The CDR3 coding sequence is TGTGCCAGTAGTAGGACAGGTGGAAACACCATATATTTT. It is translated as CASSRTGGNTIYF.